Below are 11 T cell receptor beta chains sequenced from a single sample in a study of OX40 agonist ivuxolimab in advanced cancers. TCRdb's copy holds only in-frame clones and misses some; the assay was immunoSEQ multiplex PCR. This sample has around 48,000 clones, with about 88% found just once. The specimen was CD4+ or CD8+ T cells sorted from blood, collected in a trial of the OX40 agonist ivuxolimab. The receptor set was obtained from an adult with an advanced solid tumor such as melanoma, head and neck, liver or kidney cancer.

The chain is built from TRBV5-1 and TRBJ2-2, with D unresolved. Trimming removed 0 bases at V and 1 base at J, with 7 bases between. CDR1 and CDR2 from the germline V gene are SGHRS and YFSETQ. The CDR3 is 15 residues long. The CDR3 DNA reads TGCGCCAGCAGCTTGGGCCAGGTGAACACCGGGGAGCTGTTTTTT. Translation: CASSLGQVNTGELFF.

This chain connects TRBV27 to TRBJ2-2; no firm D call. From germline, CDR1 is MNHEY and CDR2 SMNVEV (reference sequence). Trimming stripped 3 bases from V and 1 base from J, with 6 bases between. The CDR3 loop spans 14 amino acids. CDR3 loop: CASSFTGNTGELFF. For the CDR3, the DNA is TGTGCCAGCAGTTTTACGGGGAACACCGGGGAGCTGTTTTTT.

This rearrangement joins TRBV9 to TRBJ2-1; 8 bases are shared with TRBD1. Germline lookup yields CDR1 SGDLS and CDR2 YYNGEE. Unmatched junction bases numbered 5, after V lost 0 bases and J lost 3 bases. The CDR3 runs to 16 residues. The CDR3 spells CASSVAEGQVYNEQFF. The CDR3 DNA is TGTGCCAGCAGCGTAGCCGAGGGACAGGTCTACAATGAGCAGTTCTTC.

This clone has a single count. The V gene is TRBV7-9, the J gene TRBJ1-1, with D perhaps matching TRBD1 (6 bases). The CDR3 is 14 residues long. Trimming removed 1 base from V and 7 bases from J, with 13 bases in between. CDR1 is SEHNR, CDR2 FQNEAQ, per germline (reference sequence). CDR3 amino acids: CASSLEGIRGEAFF. CDR3 nucleotides: TGTGCCAGCAGCTTAGAGGGCATCAGGGGTGAAGCTTTCTTT. The full variable domain, with the rest looked up from reference TRBV7-9 and TRBJ1-1, is DTGVSQNPRHKITKRGQNVTFRCDPISEHNRLYWYRQTLGQGPEFLTYFQNEAQLEKSRLLSDRFSAERPKGSFSTLEIQRTEQGDSAMYLCASSLEGIRGEAFFGQGTRLTVV.

The chain employs TRBV4-2 and TRBJ1-1, with D uncertain. The ends were cut back, 6 bases at V and 0 bases at J, with 14 bases in the middle. CDR1 LGHNA and CDR2 YNFKEQ come from the germline V gene. The CDR3 runs 15 residues. The CDR3 protein is CASRTITGMNTEAFF. The CDR3 nucleotides read TGTGCCAGCAGAACAATCACGGGCATGAACACTGAAGCTTTCTTT.

This rearrangement joins TRBV7-3 to TRBJ2-2, with D possibly being TRBD2 (6 bases). CDR3 size: 14 residues. Germline CDR1 is SGHTA and CDR2 is FQGTGA. Trimming pared 4 bases from V and 6 bases from J, leaving 12 bases between. The CDR3 coding sequence is TGTGCCAGCAGCTCCGGAGGGGACTCCGGGGAGCTGTTTTTT. It is translated as CASSSGGDSGELFF.

J is TRBJ2-3 and V is TRBV5-1, with D tentatively TRBD2 (6 bases). This CDR3 is built from 17 residues. Germline V lookup: CDR1 SGHRS, CDR2 YFSETQ. With 0 bases removed from V and 5 bases from J, the gap between germline ends came to 19 bases. CDR3 amino acids: CASSLAYWGGGKDTQYF. CDR3 nucleotides: TGCGCCAGCAGCTTGGCTTATTGGGGTGGAGGGAAAGATACGCAGTATTTT. Filled out from reference TRBV5-1 and TRBJ2-3, the complete variable domain reads KAGVTQTPRYLIKTRGQQVTLSCSPISGHRSVSWYQQTPGQGLQFLFEYFSETQRNKGNFPGRFSGRQFSNSRSEMNVSTLELGDSALYLCASSLAYWGGGKDTQYFGPGTRLTVL.

This chain joins TRBV5-1 and TRBJ2-5; D remains ambiguous. The CDR3 has 13 residues. Germline V gene data show CDR1 as SGHRS and CDR2 as YFSETQ. V was trimmed by 1 base and J by 5 bases, leaving 9 bases between them. The CDR3 DNA sequence: TGCGCCAGCAGCTTGTTCTCCGGGGAGACCCAGTACTTC. Translated: CASSLFSGETQYF.

The chain joins TRBV6-6 to TRBJ1-3; D unresolved. Trimming left V 6 bases short and J 0 bases short, with 12 bases between. The CDR3 spans 15 residues. From germline, CDR1 is MNHNY and CDR2 SVGAGI (reference sequence). This CDR3 reads CASRLDVASGNTIYF. The CDR3 nucleotides read TGTGCCAGCAGACTGGACGTGGCCTCTGGAAACACCATATATTTT.

The chain uses TRBV15 and TRBJ2-2; perhaps TRBD2 as D (7 bases). The germline V and J ends were trimmed by 4 bases and 5 bases, with 14 bases remaining between them. CDR1 is LNHNV and CDR2 is YYDKDF in the germline V gene (reference sequence). CDR3 length: 15 residues. CDR3 in DNA: TGTGCCACCAGCATAGGCGGGGGACATACCGGGGAGCTGTTTTTT. Translation: CATSIGGGHTGELFF.

V and J are TRBV13 and TRBJ1-2, with 12 bases that match TRBD1. This CDR3 has 16 residues. The germline V gene encodes CDR1 PRHDT and CDR2 FYEKMQ (reference sequence). The J segment lost 0 bases and the V segment lost 8 bases, leaving 7 bases of the junction unmatched. The CDR3 nucleotides are TGTGCCAGCCGGCCGGGACAGGGGGCTGCTAACTATGGCTACACCTTC. Its translation is CASRPGQGAANYGYTF.